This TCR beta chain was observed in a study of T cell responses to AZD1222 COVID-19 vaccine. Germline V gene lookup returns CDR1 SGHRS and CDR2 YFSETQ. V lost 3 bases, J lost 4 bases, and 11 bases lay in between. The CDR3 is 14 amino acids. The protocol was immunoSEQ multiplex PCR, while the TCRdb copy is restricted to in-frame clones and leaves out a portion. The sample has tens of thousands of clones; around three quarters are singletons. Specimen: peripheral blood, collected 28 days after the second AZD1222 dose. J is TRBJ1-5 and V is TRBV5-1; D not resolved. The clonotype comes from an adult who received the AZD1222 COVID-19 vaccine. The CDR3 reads CASSSGTENQPQHF. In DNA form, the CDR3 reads TGCGCCAGCAGCTCCGGTACTGAAAATCAGCCCCAGCATTTT.